The present T cell receptor (beta chain) was sequenced within a study of T-cell reconstitution after alpha-beta-depleted transplantation in children. Whole-study results and caveats: Roughly two months post-transplant, alpha-beta T cells reportedly originated from several hundred graft clones that had expanded. There were some patients whose high TCRbeta diversity at day 60 came from surviving recipient T cells and thymic progenitors. A year had passed since transplant, and T-cell counts and diversity by then came mostly from newly produced T cells.

For TCRbeta, the library was prepared with unique molecular identifiers. TCRdb ran MiXCR on the PCR reads and lists one entry per CDR3 protein. Of tens of thousands of distinct CDR3 sequences listed, roughly 6.7% were seen once; the top ten hold more than 20%. Trimming took 5 bases from V and 7 from J; bases not matched to a gene: 12. This CDR3 has 15 residues. The germline CDR1 and CDR2 sequences are MNHEY and SMNVEV (reference sequence). This clonotype was detected many times. Its antigen is not identified. The clonotype was recovered from a child younger than two who had a stem cell transplant for acute myeloid leukemia, so the T cells may come from the graft donor. The J gene is TRBJ2-7, the V gene TRBV27; 9 bases agree with TRBD1. The source material was peripheral blood, sampled 60 days after TCRalphabeta/CD19-depleted stem cell transplant. The CDR3 here is CASSPRDRATAEQYF. The CDR3 DNA reads TGTGCCAGCAGTCCTAGGGACAGGGCTACGGCAGAGCAGTACTTC.